Detailed here is one TCR beta chain. Its specificity is unknown. Only in-frame clones appear in the TCRdb table, and some are missing; sequencing was by immunoSEQ multiplex PCR. Counted here are about 140,000 clones, around four fifths occurring once; the ten biggest clones make up under 1.5%. The data are from a study of cytomegalovirus exposure and HLA in healthy donors. About the study: The 120 validation repertoires were reported in a later analysis to have been generated on the same platform as the roughly 700 first-cohort repertoires. Study results and caveats: CMV antigen specificity of a few CMV-associated chains was confirmed in vitro. It was approximately 160 TCR beta chains that were listed as cytomegalovirus-associated. Diagnosis of cytomegalovirus status made by the classifier reportedly showed high specificity and sensitivity.

This CDR3 spans 13 amino acids. Trimming cost V 6 bases and J 6 bases, with 11 bases left between them. Germline loops: CDR1 MNHEY, CDR2 SMNVEV (reference sequence). Sample: PBMCs. The origin of this receptor is a woman aged 25 to 39 in good health and CMV-seronegative. The chain combines TRBV27 with TRBJ1-4, with unresolved D. CDR3 protein: CASRTGGHEKLFF. CDR3 nucleotide sequence: TGTGCCAGCAGAACGGGCGGGCATGAAAAACTGTTTTTT.